A selection of T cell receptor beta chains follows, all from one sample in a study of OX40 agonist ivuxolimab in advanced cancers. The repertoire was sequenced with immunoSEQ multiplex PCR; TCRdb's copy has only in-frame clones and lacks some. The sample contains roughly 59,000 clones, around 80% of which appear only once. The material was CD4+ or CD8+ T cells sorted from blood, obtained in a trial of the OX40 agonist ivuxolimab. All receptors derive from an adult with an advanced solid tumor such as melanoma, head and neck, liver or kidney cancer. The CDR3 runs from the conserved cysteine through the conserved F or W. The order of the fields is CDR3 protein, J gene, V gene.

CASSPRLSYEQYF TRBJ2-7 TRBV11-2
CASVGGYGYTF TRBJ1-2 TRBV6-6
CAWSSQVNTEAFF TRBJ1-1 TRBV30
CASSEGVGNQPQHF TRBJ1-5 TRBV5-1
CSAKGQATGMAFF TRBJ1-1 TRBV29-1
CASSGGAQETQYF TRBJ2-5 TRBV7-3
CASSPASGDTQYF TRBJ2-3 TRBV5-1
CAWRLRAHTEAFF TRBJ1-1 TRBV30
CASSNGYTGELFF TRBJ2-2 TRBV21-1
CASSLMGLDTEAFF TRBJ1-1 TRBV5-4
CASKKNGGLSEKLFF TRBJ1-4 TRBV6-6
CASRPTGNTGELFF TRBJ2-2 TRBV5-1
CASSSSVANYGYTF TRBJ1-2 TRBV19
CASSKDPANTGELFF TRBJ2-2 TRBV5-1
CAWKGGPNTGELFF TRBJ2-2 TRBV30
CASSGGSGPQHF TRBJ1-5 TRBV6-5
CASSSDRGRGNTEAFF TRBJ1-1 TRBV5-4
CASSPFQGDEQFF TRBJ2-1 TRBV18
CASSESRNTEAFF TRBJ1-1 TRBV6-4
CASSLFQGGTDTQYF TRBJ2-3 TRBV27
CASSSHRGDTQYF TRBJ2-3 TRBV9
CASRLGSRGTGELFF TRBJ2-2 TRBV2
CASSYSGPGELFF TRBJ2-2 TRBV11-2
CASSLVRTAGANTGELFF TRBJ2-2 TRBV7-9
CASSPGLSRLSYNEQFF TRBJ2-1 TRBV2
CASSLNGENTEAFF TRBJ1-1 TRBV5-5
CASSPAGEAGELFF TRBJ2-2 TRBV13
CASSLAGASTDTQYF TRBJ2-3 TRBV5-1
CASSRYRATYEQYF TRBJ2-7 TRBV2
CASSSNRVGQPQHF TRBJ1-5 TRBV6-5
CASSSPTGQETQYF TRBJ2-5 TRBV27
CASSYSGKDQPQHF TRBJ1-5 TRBV6-6
CASSSYQGSDTQYF TRBJ2-3 TRBV7-2
CAWRGQGIRLNSPLHF TRBJ1-6 TRBV30
CASSLVGGDRTYEQYF TRBJ2-7 TRBV7-9
CASSLGPGAAYEQYF TRBJ2-7 TRBV11-2
CARPRGRQEDPSYNSPLHF TRBJ1-6 TRBV10-2
CATSRTSRDYYGYTF TRBJ1-2 TRBV15
CASSQDWDQPQHF TRBJ1-5 TRBV14
CASSDREGTEAFF TRBJ1-1 TRBV6-4
CASSLYPASEAFF TRBJ1-1 TRBV28
CASSLQGALEQYF TRBJ2-3 TRBV7-6
CASKQGAGGQETQYF TRBJ2-5 TRBV4-2
CASSLGLMNTEAFF TRBJ1-1 TRBV5-5
CASPGGGETQYF TRBJ2-5 TRBV7-7
CASSSAGTGEQPQHF TRBJ1-5 TRBV7-2
CASSSGQGPVGNQPQHF TRBJ1-5 TRBV28
CASRGNRADTEAFF TRBJ1-1 TRBV5-1
CASSMRGLAKNIQYF TRBJ2-4 TRBV19
CASSLSGQATAYEQYF TRBJ2-7 TRBV13
CASSLRDRGYNEQFF TRBJ2-1 TRBV19
CASSPSSWGTDTQYF TRBJ2-3 TRBV7-2